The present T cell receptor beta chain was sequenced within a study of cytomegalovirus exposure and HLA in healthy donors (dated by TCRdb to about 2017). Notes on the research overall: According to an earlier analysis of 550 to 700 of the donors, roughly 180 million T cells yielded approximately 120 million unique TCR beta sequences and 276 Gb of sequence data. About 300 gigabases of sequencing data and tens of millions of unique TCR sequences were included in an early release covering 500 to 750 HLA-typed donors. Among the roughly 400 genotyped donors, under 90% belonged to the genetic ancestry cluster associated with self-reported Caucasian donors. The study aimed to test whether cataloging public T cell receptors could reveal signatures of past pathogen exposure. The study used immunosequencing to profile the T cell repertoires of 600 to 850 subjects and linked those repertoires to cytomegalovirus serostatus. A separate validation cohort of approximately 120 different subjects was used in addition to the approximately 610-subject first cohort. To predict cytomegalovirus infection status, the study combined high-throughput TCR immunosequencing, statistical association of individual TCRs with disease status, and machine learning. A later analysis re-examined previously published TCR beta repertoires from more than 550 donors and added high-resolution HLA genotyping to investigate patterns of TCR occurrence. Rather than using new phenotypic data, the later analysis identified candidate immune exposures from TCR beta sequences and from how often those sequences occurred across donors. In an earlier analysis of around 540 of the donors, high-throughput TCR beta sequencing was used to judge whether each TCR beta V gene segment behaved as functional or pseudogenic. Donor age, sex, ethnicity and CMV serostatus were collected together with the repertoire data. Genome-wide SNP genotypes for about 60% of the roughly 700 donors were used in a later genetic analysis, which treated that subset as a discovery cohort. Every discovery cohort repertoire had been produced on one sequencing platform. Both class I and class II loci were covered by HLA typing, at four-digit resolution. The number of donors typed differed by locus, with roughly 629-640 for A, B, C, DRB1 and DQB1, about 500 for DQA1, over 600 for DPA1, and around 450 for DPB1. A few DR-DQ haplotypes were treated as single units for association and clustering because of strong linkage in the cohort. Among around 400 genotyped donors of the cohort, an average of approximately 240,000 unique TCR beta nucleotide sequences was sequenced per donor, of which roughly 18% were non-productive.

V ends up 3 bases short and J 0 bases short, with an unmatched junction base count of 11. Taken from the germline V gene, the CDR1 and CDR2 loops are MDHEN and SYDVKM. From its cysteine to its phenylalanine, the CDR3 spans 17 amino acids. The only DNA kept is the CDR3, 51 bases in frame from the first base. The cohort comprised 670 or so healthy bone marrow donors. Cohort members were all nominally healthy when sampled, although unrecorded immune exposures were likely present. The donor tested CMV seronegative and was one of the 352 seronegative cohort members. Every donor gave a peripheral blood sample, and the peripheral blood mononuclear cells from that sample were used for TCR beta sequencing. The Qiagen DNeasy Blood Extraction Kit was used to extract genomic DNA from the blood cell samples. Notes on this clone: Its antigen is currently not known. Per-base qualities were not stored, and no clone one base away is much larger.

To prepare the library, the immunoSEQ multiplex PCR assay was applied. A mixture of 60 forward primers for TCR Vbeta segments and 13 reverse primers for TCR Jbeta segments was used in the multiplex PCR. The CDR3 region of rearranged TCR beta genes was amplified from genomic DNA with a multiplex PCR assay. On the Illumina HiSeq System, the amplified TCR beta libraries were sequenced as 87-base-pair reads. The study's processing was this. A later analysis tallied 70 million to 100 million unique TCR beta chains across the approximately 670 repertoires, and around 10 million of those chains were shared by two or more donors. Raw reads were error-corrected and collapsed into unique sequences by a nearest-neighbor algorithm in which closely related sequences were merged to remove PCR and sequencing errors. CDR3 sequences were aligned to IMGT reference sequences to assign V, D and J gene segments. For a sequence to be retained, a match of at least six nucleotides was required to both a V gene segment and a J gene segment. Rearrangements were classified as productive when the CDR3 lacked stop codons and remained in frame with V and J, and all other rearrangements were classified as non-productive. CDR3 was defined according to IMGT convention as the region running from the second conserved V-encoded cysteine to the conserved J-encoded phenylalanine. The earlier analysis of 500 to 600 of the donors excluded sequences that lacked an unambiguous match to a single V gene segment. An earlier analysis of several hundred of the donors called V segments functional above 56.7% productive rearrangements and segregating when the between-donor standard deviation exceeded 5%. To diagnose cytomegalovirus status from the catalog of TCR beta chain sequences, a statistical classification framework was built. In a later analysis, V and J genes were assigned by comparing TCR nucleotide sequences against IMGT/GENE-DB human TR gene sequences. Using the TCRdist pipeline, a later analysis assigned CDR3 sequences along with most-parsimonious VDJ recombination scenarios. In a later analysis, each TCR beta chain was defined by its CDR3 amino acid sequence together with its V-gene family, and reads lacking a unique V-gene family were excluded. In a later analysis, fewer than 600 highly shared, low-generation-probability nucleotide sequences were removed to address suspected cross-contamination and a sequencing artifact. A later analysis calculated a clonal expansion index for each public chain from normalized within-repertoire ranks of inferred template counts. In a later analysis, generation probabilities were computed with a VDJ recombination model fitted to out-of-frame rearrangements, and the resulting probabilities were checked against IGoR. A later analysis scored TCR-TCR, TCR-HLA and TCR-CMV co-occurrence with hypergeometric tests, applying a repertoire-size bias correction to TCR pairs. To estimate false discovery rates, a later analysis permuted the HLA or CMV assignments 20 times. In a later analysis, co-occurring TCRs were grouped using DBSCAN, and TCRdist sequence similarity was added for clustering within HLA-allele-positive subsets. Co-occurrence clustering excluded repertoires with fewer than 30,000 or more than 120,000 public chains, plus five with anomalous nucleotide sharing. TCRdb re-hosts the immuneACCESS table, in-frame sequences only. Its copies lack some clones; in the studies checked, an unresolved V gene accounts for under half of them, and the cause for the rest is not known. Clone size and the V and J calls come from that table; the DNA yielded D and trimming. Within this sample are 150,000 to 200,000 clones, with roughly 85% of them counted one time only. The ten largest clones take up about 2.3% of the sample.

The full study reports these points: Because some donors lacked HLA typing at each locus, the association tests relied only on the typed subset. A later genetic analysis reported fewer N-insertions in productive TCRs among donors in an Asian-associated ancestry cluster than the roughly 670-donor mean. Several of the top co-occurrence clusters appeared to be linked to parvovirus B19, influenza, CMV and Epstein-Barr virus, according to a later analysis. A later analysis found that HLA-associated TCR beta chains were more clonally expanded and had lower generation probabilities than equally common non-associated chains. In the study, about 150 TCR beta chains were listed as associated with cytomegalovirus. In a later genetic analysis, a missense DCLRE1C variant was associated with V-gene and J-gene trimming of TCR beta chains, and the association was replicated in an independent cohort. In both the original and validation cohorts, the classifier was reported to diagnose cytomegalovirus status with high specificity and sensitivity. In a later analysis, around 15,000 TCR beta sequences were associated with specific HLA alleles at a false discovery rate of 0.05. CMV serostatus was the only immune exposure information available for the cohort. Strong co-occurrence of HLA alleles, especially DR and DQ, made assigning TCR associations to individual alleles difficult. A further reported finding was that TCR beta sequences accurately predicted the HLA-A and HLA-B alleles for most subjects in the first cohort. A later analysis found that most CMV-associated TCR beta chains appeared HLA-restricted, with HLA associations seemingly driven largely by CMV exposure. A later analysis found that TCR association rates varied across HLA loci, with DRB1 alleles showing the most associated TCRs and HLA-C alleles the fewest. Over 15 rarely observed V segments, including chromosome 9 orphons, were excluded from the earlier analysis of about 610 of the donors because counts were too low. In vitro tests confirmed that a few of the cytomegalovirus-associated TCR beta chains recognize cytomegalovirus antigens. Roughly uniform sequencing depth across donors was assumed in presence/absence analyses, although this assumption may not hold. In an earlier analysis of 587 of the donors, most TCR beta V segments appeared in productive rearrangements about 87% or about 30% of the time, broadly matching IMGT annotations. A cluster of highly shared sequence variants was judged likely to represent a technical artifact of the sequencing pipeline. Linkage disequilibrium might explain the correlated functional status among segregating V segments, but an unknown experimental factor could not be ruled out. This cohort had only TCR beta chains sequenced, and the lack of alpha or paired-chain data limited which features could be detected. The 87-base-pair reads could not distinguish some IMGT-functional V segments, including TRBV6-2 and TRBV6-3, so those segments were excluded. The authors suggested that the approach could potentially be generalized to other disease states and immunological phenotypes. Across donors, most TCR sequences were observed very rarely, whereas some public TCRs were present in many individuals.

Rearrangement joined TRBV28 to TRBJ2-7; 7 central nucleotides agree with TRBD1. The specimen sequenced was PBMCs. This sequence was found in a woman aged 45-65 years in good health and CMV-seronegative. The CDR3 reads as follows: CASSFSPDRRSSYEQYF. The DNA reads TGTGCCAGCAGTTTTTCCCCGGACAGGAGAAGCTCCTACGAGCAGTACTTC.